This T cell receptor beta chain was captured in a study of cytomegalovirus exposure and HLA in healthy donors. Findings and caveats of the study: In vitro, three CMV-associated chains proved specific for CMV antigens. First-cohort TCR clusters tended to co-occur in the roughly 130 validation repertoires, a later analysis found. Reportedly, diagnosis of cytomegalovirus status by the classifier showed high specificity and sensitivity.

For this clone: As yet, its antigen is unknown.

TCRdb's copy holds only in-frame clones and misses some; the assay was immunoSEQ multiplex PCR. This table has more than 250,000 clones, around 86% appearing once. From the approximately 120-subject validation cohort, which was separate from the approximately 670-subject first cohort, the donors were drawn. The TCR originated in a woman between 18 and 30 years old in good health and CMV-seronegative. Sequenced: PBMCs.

CDR3 amino acids: CASRGQGQNTEAFF. DNA of the CDR3: TGTGCCAGCAGAGGTCAGGGGCAGAACACTGAAGCTTTCTTT. The rearrangement joins TRBV25-1 to TRBJ1-1; D may be TRBD1 (6 bases). With 6 bases removed from V and 1 base from J, the gap between germline ends came to 12 bases. This CDR3 comprises 14 residues. CDR1 and CDR2 from the germline V gene are MGHDK and SYGVNS.